The next 24 T cell receptor beta chains were all read from a single sample in a study of T cell responses to AZD1222 COVID-19 vaccine. The repertoire was sequenced with immunoSEQ multiplex PCR; TCRdb's copy has only in-frame clones and lacks some. This sample carries 150,000 or so clones, 90% to 95% of them seen once, and the ten largest clones take roughly 5%. The sequences come from peripheral blood, collected 28 days after the second AZD1222 dose. These receptor sequences come from an adult who received the AZD1222 COVID-19 vaccine.

The rearrangement links TRBV19 to TRBJ2-1, with D perhaps matching TRBD2 (6 bases). This CDR3 region has 14 residues. Per germline, CDR1 LNHDA and CDR2 SQIVND (reference sequence). V lost 10 bases and J lost 7, with 20 bases in between. CDR3 in amino acids: CATKRGLGSNEQFF. CDR3 bases: TGTGCCACCAAAAGGGGACTTGGGTCTAATGAGCAGTTCTTC.

The chain links TRBV7-9 to TRBJ2-7; tentatively, D is TRBD1 (5 bases). CDR3 length equals 14 residues. V lost 4 bases and J 0 bases, leaving 10 bases between the germline ends. Germline CDR1 reads SEHNR; CDR2 reads FQNEAQ (reference sequence). The CDR3 loop reads CASSSQTASYEQYF. CDR3 in DNA: TGTGCCAGCAGCTCCCAGACAGCCTCCTACGAGCAGTACTTC.

In nucleotides, the CDR3 is TGTGCCAGTAGTGCGGGGTTGAGCTACGAGCAGTACTTC. Translated: CASSAGLSYEQYF. This chain connects TRBV19 to TRBJ2-7, with D possibly being TRBD2 (6 bases). From germline, CDR1 is LNHDA and CDR2 SQIVND (reference sequence). Trimming removed 5 bases from V and 3 bases from J, with 11 bases in between. The CDR3 has 13 residues.

The chain combines TRBV5-6 with TRBJ2-1, with D unresolved. Germline CDR1 and CDR2: SGHDT and YYEEEE. V dropped 1 base and J dropped 15 bases, with 14 bases sitting between them. This CDR3 contains 12 residues. This CDR3 reads CASSLLGYNGFF. In DNA form, the CDR3 reads TGTGCCAGCAGCTTGCTAGGGTACAACGGGTTCTTC.

The chain uses TRBV7-9 and TRBJ2-1, with D maybe TRBD1 (6 bases). The CDR3 loop spans 15 amino acids. CDR1 and CDR2 (germline): SEHNR, FQNEAQ (reference sequence). V shed 2 bases and J shed 0 bases, with 8 bases lying between them. The DNA of the CDR3 is TGTGCCAGCAGCTTACTGGACAGCTCCTACAATGAGCAGTTCTTC. It yields the protein CASSLLDSSYNEQFF.

V gene TRBV6-5 combines with J gene TRBJ1-4; D unresolved. From germline, CDR1 is MNHEY and CDR2 SVGAGI. This CDR3 has 14 amino acids. With 4 bases removed from V and 8 bases from J, the gap between germline ends came to 14 bases. In DNA form, the CDR3 reads TGTGCCAGCAGTTCAACCCCCAGAGGCGAAAAACTGTTTTTT. Protein sequence: CASSSTPRGEKLFF.

The chain joins TRBV19 to TRBJ1-5; D is unclear. Trimming removed 5 bases at V and 6 bases at J, with 5 bases between. This CDR3 is 11 amino acids long. Looked up from germline, CDR1 is LNHDA and CDR2 is SQIVND (reference sequence). The CDR3 nucleotides read TGTGCCAGTAGTTCCGGTCAGCCCCAGCATTTT. Translation: CASSSGQPQHF.

The genes are TRBV19 and TRBJ1-2; D gene uncertain. The germline gives CDR1 LNHDA, CDR2 SQIVND (reference sequence). The CDR3 has 13 amino acids. Trimming left V 7 bases short and J 0 bases short, with 9 bases between. The CDR3 loop is CASMGRANYGYTF. The CDR3 nucleotides read TGTGCCAGTATGGGGAGAGCTAACTATGGCTACACCTTC.

The rearrangement uses TRBV5-5 and TRBJ1-1; D gene uncertain. Trimming took 0 bases from V and 7 from J, leaving 7 bases between them. The CDR3 contains 12 residues. In germline, CDR1 is SGHKS, CDR2 YYEKEE (reference sequence). CDR3 amino acids: CASSLEQNEAFF. DNA of the CDR3: TGTGCCAGCAGCTTGGAACAGAATGAAGCTTTCTTT.

This CDR3 reads CAWSGLAGRRDTQYF. CDR3 DNA: TGTGCCTGGAGTGGACTAGCGGGAAGGAGAGATACGCAGTATTTT. The chain couples TRBV30 to TRBJ2-3; 11 nucleotides align to TRBD2. Germline lookup yields CDR1 GTSNPN and CDR2 SVGIG (reference sequence). V shed 1 base, J shed 5 bases, and the junction held 5 bases outside the gene matches. CDR3 size: 15 residues.

V and J are TRBV3-1 (or the pseudogene TRBV3-2) and TRBJ2-3; D unresolved. V was shortened by 4 bases and J by 5 bases, with 10 bases between the two germline ends. The V gene's germline CDR1 is LGHDT and CDR2 YNNKEL (reference sequence). The CDR3 sequence is 13 residues long. As DNA, the CDR3 is TGTGCCAGCAGCCTAACGTTTGGAGATACGCAGTATTTT. Residues: CASSLTFGDTQYF.

This chain links TRBV5-1 with TRBJ1-2; D is possibly TRBD1 (6 bases). The CDR3 is 14 amino acids. Between the trimmed V and J ends, which lost 0 bases and 7 bases, there was a span of 13 bases. Germline CDR1 is SGHRS and CDR2 is YFSETQ. CDR3 in DNA: TGCGCCAGCAGCTTGGCCGGCAGGGGTACTGGCTACACCTTC. It encodes CASSLAGRGTGYTF.

The table lists this clone with a count of one. Other DNA sequences in the same sample also yield this CDR3. CDR3 in amino acids: CASSVAGTSYNEQFF. DNA of the CDR3: TGTGCCAGCAGCGTGGCCGGGACTTCATACAATGAGCAGTTCTTC. The V and J genes are TRBV9 and TRBJ2-1; TRBD2 is a possible D gene (6 bases). Germline CDR1 reads SGDLS; CDR2 reads YYNGEE. The germline V and J ends were trimmed by 2 bases and 4 bases, with 13 bases remaining between them. The CDR3 has 15 residues.

CDR3 loop: CASSTGTSGEYEQYF. CDR3 nucleotide sequence: TGCGCCAGCAGCACCGGGACTAGCGGAGAGTACGAGCAGTACTTC. The chain has TRBV5-1 and TRBJ2-7; TRBD2 agrees at 11 bases. This CDR3 region has 15 residues. J was trimmed by 4 bases and V by 4 bases; bases with no gene match: 7. The germline gives CDR1 SGHRS, CDR2 YFSETQ.

The rearrangement links TRBV9 to TRBJ2-1; possibly TRBD2 for D (6 bases). The ends were cut back, 0 bases at V and 9 bases at J, with 7 bases in the middle. Germline V gene data show CDR1 as SGDLS and CDR2 as YYNGEE. The CDR3 extends over 12 amino acids. Here the CDR3 reads CASSVAGAEQFF. The DNA for the CDR3 is TGTGCCAGCAGCGTAGCGGGAGCTGAGCAGTTCTTC.

This sequence joins TRBV12-5 and TRBJ1-4; D gene uncertain. Germline CDR1 and CDR2: LGHNT and FRNRAP. The CDR3 length is 15 residues. V was clipped by 0 bases and J by 4 bases, with 9 bases between them. The DNA for the CDR3 is TGTGCTAGTGGTTTGGTGGCCGGGCTTAATGAAAAACTGTTTTTT. Its translation is CASGLVAGLNEKLFF.

The gene calls are TRBV28 and TRBJ1-5; D not resolved. CDR3 length equals 13 residues. Per the germline V gene, CDR1 is MDHEN and CDR2 is SYDVKM. Deletions cut 3 bases from V and 6 bases from J, with 9 bases between. The CDR3 DNA is TGTGCCAGCAGTTTTGGTGTGACTCAGCCCCAGCATTTT. As protein: CASSFGVTQPQHF.

The chain links TRBV2 to TRBJ1-1; D is ambiguous. V was trimmed by 4 bases and J by 5 bases, leaving 8 bases between them. Germline V lookup: CDR1 SNHLY, CDR2 FYNNEI. The CDR3 is 12 amino acids. The DNA for the CDR3 is TGTGCCAGCAGTGCCCGGGGAACTGAAGCTTTCTTT. Protein sequence: CASSARGTEAFF. Filled out from reference TRBV2 and TRBJ1-1, the complete variable domain reads EPEVTQTPSHQVTQMGQEVILRCVPISNHLYFYWYRQILGQKVEFLVSFYNNEISEKSEIFDDQFSVERPDGSNFTLKIRSTKLEDSAMYFCASSARGTEAFFGQGTRLTVV.

The V call is TRBV6-5, the J call TRBJ1-3, with no clear D. The V gene's germline CDR1 is MNHEY and CDR2 SVGAGI. V lost 5 bases and J 0 bases, leaving 11 bases between the germline ends. The CDR3 contains 15 residues. As DNA, the CDR3 is TGTGCCAGCAGTCGCGACGTACGCTCTGGAAACACCATATATTTT. This gives the protein CASSRDVRSGNTIYF.

V usage is TRBV20-1 and J usage is TRBJ1-2; no definite D call. The V gene's germline CDR1 is DFQATT and CDR2 SNEGSKA (reference sequence). The CDR3 spans 13 residues. Trimming cost V 3 bases and J 5 bases, with 13 bases left between them. CDR3 protein: CSASQLADYGYTF. The CDR3 DNA reads TGCAGTGCTAGTCAGCTTGCGGATTATGGCTACACCTTC.

The J gene is TRBJ2-7, the V gene TRBV19; the D is unclear. CDR1 LNHDA and CDR2 SQIVND come from the germline V gene (reference sequence). The CDR3 consists of 14 residues. Trimming cost V 5 bases and J 0 bases, with 11 bases left between them. The CDR3 loop is CASSDSLFSYEQYF. CDR3 DNA: TGTGCCAGTAGTGACTCCTTGTTCTCCTACGAGCAGTACTTC.

The chain uses TRBV7-8 and TRBJ1-2; D remains unclear. V shed 2 bases and J shed 0 bases, with 10 bases lying between them. Germline V gives CDR1 SGHVS, CDR2 FQNEAQ. This CDR3 contains 15 residues. The CDR3 here is CASSLMNGANYGYTF. CDR3 sequence (DNA): TGTGCCAGCAGCTTAATGAACGGGGCTAACTATGGCTACACCTTC.

This rearrangement joins TRBV4-1 to TRBJ1-3, with D unclear. Germline-derived CDR1 and CDR2 are MGHRA and YSYEKL. The CDR3 has 15 amino acids. Trimming left V 0 bases short and J 0 bases short, with 6 bases between. The CDR3 reads CASSQESTSGNTIYF. Written as DNA, the CDR3 is TGCGCCAGCAGCCAAGAATCTACCTCTGGAAACACCATATATTTT.

J is TRBJ1-2 and V is TRBV30; 8 bases match TRBD1. CDR1 is GTSNPN, CDR2 SVGIG, per germline (reference sequence). Trimming at V came to 0 bases and at J to 3 bases, leaving 9 bases not matched to a gene. CDR3 length: 16 amino acids. The CDR3 DNA reads TGTGCCTGGAGTGTTGAAGGGACAGGCTGGTACTATGGCTACACCTTC. This sequence encodes CAWSVEGTGWYYGYTF.